This T cell receptor beta chain was observed in a study of cytotoxic CD8 clonotypes in ibrutinib-treated CLL. Study overall: Across samples, productive templates numbered 200,000 to 300,000 and productive rearrangements reached roughly 98,000 on average. Study-level results: A rise in clonality was seen at ibrutinib response, and a fall back toward baseline was seen at progression. Public clonotypes were seen rarely and were contracted or stable on treatment.

The germline CDR1 and CDR2 sequences are MNHNS and SASEGT. This CDR3 is 14 amino acids long. V lost 2 bases and J lost 4, with 11 bases in between. In regard to this clone: Its matching antigen is unknown.

Investigators sought sequencing depths of between 1 in 200,000 and 1 in 1 million T cells. The assay was immunoSEQ multiplex PCR, and TCRdb's table has in-frame clones only and misses some. The top ten hold around 32% of the sample, which has approximately 100,000 clones, around 73% seen once. The chain carries TRBV6-1 and TRBJ1-2; unclear D gene. This TCR was sampled from a human donor with chronic lymphocytic leukemia. This specimen was PBMCs, taken after 12 months of ibrutinib treatment. The CDR3 region is CASSENGIAYGYTF. CDR3 nucleotide sequence: TGTGCCAGCAGTGAAAACGGGATTGCCTATGGCTACACCTTC.